The 12 T cell receptor beta chains listed next were all sequenced from one sample in a study of T cells in Graves' hyperthyroidism and ophthalmopathy. TCR beta CDR3 regions were amplified from RNA. An initial round of RT-PCR targeting the TCR CDR3 relied on the HTBI primer set. TCRdb reanalysed the multiplex PCR reads using MiXCR and keeps one entry per CDR3 protein. The sample has 270,000 or so distinct CDR3 sequences, less than 30% seen once. The specimen was blood. The origin of the receptors is a man aged 40-49 years with Graves' hyperthyroidism that later progressed to Graves' ophthalmopathy.

The chain is built from TRBV19 and TRBJ1-1; 9 nucleotides agree with TRBD1. Germline loops: CDR1 LNHDA, CDR2 SQIVND (reference sequence). V shed 7 bases and J 5 bases; nucleotides not matched to a gene: 5. The CDR3 consists of 13 residues. The CDR3 loop reads CASTQDRGTEAFF. The CDR3 DNA follows: TGTGCCAGTACCCAGGACAGGGGTACTGAAGCTTTCTTT.

This clonotype was found many times. The gene calls are TRBV12-3 or TRBV12-4 and TRBJ1-2; D is ambiguous. V lost 1 base and J lost 0, with 9 bases in between. The CDR3 covers 15 residues. The CDR3 spells CASSLEPRPNYGYTF. The CDR3 nucleotides read TGTGCCAGCAGTTTAGAACCGAGACCTAACTATGGCTACACCTTC.

This chain uses TRBV28 with TRBJ2-7; D not certain. V was shortened by 3 bases and J by 0 bases, with 9 bases between the two germline ends. The CDR3 runs 14 residues. Germline V gives CDR1 MDHEN, CDR2 SYDVKM. The CDR3 loop is CASSLLEISYEQYF. The CDR3 nucleotides are TGTGCCAGCAGTTTGTTGGAAATCTCCTACGAGCAGTACTTC.

This clonotype was recorded at least ten times. The chain has TRBV5-1 and TRBJ2-7, with 12 positions matching TRBD1. Germline trimming cut 5 bases from V and 6 bases from J; bases unmatched to any gene: 9. This CDR3 contains 15 residues. Germline CDR1 reads SGHRS; CDR2 reads YFSETQ. The CDR3 loop reads CASRRPGQGASEQYF. In nucleotides, the CDR3 is TGCGCCAGCAGGCGGCCGGGACAGGGGGCCAGCGAGCAGTACTTC. The whole variable domain, remainder taken from reference TRBV5-1 and TRBJ2-7, is KAGVTQTPRYLIKTRGQQVTLSCSPISGHRSVSWYQQTPGQGLQFLFEYFSETQRNKGNFPGRFSGRQFSNSRSEMNVSTLELGDSALYLCASRRPGQGASEQYFGPGTRLTVT.

This clonotype was detected many times. The chain links TRBV24-1 to TRBJ1-1; D not resolved. Deletions cut 2 bases from V and 5 bases from J, with 2 bases between. This CDR3 is 11 amino acids long. Germline V gives CDR1 KGHDR, CDR2 SFDVKD. The CDR3 DNA reads TGTGCCACCAGTGATTCAACTGAAGCTTTCTTT. Translating gives CATSDSTEAFF.

This clonotype was seen many times. The gene calls are TRBV12-3 or TRBV12-4 and TRBJ2-7; TRBD1 might be the D (5 bases). The CDR3 runs 12 residues. V was trimmed by 5 bases and J by 4 bases, leaving 9 bases between them. CDR3 sequence: CASSARVYEQYF. Written as DNA, the CDR3 is TGTGCCAGCAGTGCCAGGGTTTACGAGCAGTACTTC.

In this sample, this clonotype turned up many times. The gene calls are TRBV30 and TRBJ1-2; D might be TRBD1 (6 bases). V was cut by 3 bases and J by 5 bases, with 13 bases left in between. The CDR3 is made up of 13 amino acids. CDR1 GTSNPN and CDR2 SVGIG come from the germline V gene (reference sequence). The CDR3 region has the DNA TGTGCCTGGAGCAGAACACAGGGTTATGGCTACACCTTC. As protein: CAWSRTQGYGYTF.

Many counts were recorded for this clonotype. The rearrangement uses TRBV6-5 and TRBJ1-2, with a weak D call TRBD1 (5 bases). Germline lookup yields CDR1 MNHEY and CDR2 SVGAGI. Trimming left V 0 bases short and J 6 bases short, with 5 bases between. The CDR3 covers 12 residues. This CDR3 is CASSYSGDGYTF. Written as DNA, the CDR3 is TGTGCCAGCAGTTACTCGGGGGATGGCTACACCTTC.

This clonotype was observed a few times. The chain is built from TRBV6-1 and TRBJ2-7; TRBD1 agrees at 12 bases. The CDR3 has 16 residues. J was trimmed by 7 bases and V by 2 bases; bases with no gene match: 9. CDR1 is MNHNS, CDR2 SASEGT, per germline. The CDR3 DNA reads as TGTGCCAGCAGTGAACATCCGGGACAGGGGGCTGGAGAGCAGTACTTC. Translation gives CASSEHPGQGAGEQYF.

Ten or more counts support this clonotype. The chain employs TRBV5-1 and TRBJ2-7; 8 bases are shared with TRBD2. The CDR3 totals 15 residues. With 4 bases clipped from V and 2 bases from J, the junction kept 8 bases outside the gene matches. CDR1 is SGHRS and CDR2 is YFSETQ in the germline V gene. The CDR3, as DNA: TGCGCCAGCAGCCTTAGCGGGACGCCACCCTACGAGCAGTACTTC. Its protein product is CASSLSGTPPYEQYF. The whole variable domain, remainder taken from reference TRBV5-1 and TRBJ2-7, is KAGVTQTPRYLIKTRGQQVTLSCSPISGHRSVSWYQQTPGQGLQFLFEYFSETQRNKGNFPGRFSGRQFSNSRSEMNVSTLELGDSALYLCASSLSGTPPYEQYFGPGTRLTVT.

In its sample, this clonotype was seen many times. As DNA, the CDR3 is TGCAGTGTCAGCGGGGAGGCTAATTCACCCCTCCACTTT. Its protein is CSVSGEANSPLHF. The chain uses TRBV20-1 and TRBJ1-6, with D uncertain. V lost 7 bases and J lost 6, with 13 bases in between. The CDR3 contains 13 residues. CDR1 is DFQATT and CDR2 is SNEGSKA in the germline V gene (reference sequence).

V is TRBV4-1 and J is TRBJ2-5, with D possibly TRBD1 on 6 matching bases. Germline CDR1 MGHRA, CDR2 YSYEKL. This CDR3 contains 15 residues. The V end was cut by 0 bases, the J end by 2 bases, with 10 bases between. CDR3 bases: TGCGCCAGCAGCCAAGATCTACAGGGTCAAGAGACCCAGTACTTC. Its protein is CASSQDLQGQETQYF.